This record concerns one TCR beta chain sequence. This clonotype is deemed large (0.1 to 1%). Its antigen has not been determined. No per-base quality is available; no much larger clone lies one base away. Data came from an Illumina MiSeq. Reverse transcription of RNA was performed with the SMARTer RACE cDNA Amplification kit, after which the TCR beta CDR3 region was amplified. The RNeasy Mini Kit was used to extract RNA from the sorted cells. TCR beta amplicons were sequenced using Illumina paired-end sequencing. On the study's bioinformatics: TCR repertoire analysis used MiXCR, VDJtools and the tcR R package. The inverse Simpson index served to quantify diversity, and clones were sorted into rare, small, medium or expanded bins based on their proportion of the repertoire. TCRdb reprocessed the public reads (quality trimming at Q25 with fastp, clone calling with MiXCR) and kept in-frame beta chains. When rows share a CDR3 protein, they turn into one entry using the most common DNA and genes. Here the V and J calls rest on TCRdb's processing, not on the authors' analysis. The sample table holds approximately 90 distinct CDR3 sequences.

This sample stems from a study of regulatory T cells after allogeneic stem cell transplantation (dated by TCRdb to 2016 to 2019). Notes on the research overall: Patients were divided into groups based on whether acute graft-versus-host disease developed within 100 days of stem cell transplantation. Fluorescence-activated cell sorting was used to isolate CD4+CD25+CD127- regulatory T cells from patient PBMCs. Conventional CD4+ T cells defined as CD4+CD25+/-CD127+ were also sorted and TCR-sequenced for comparison in the study. The study compared the TCR repertoire of regulatory T cells after allogeneic stem cell transplantation in patients who had acute graft-versus-host disease versus patients who did not.

The intended sense of this specimen's time point label: 30 days after allogeneic hematopoietic stem cell transplantation. At 30 days after allogeneic hematopoietic stem cell transplantation, peripheral blood mononuclear cells were collected from the patients. Counted from cysteine to phenylalanine, this CDR3 has 12 amino acids. The kept DNA is CDR3 alone, 36 bases in frame from the first base. V loses 2 bases, J loses 12 bases, and the germline ends lie 11 bases apart. In the germline V gene, CDR1 corresponds to SNHLY and CDR2 to FYNNEI. What the authors observed across the whole study: No regulatory T-cell clones were found in all patients, and the number of sorted cells showed no significant correlation with the inverse Simpson index. A less diverse, more focused regulatory T-cell TCR repertoire was observed in patients without graft-versus-host disease than in patients with the disease. Top 10 regulatory T-cell clones occupied a significantly larger repertoire share in non-GvHD patients, suggesting expansion of presumably allo-specific protective clones. Conventional CD4+ T-cell repertoire diversity did not differ significantly between patients with and without graft-versus-host disease. Because the patient sample size was small, the findings needed validation in a larger cohort.

This sequence was found in a human patient who had an allogeneic stem cell transplant, so the T cells may come from the graft donor. The sample in question was sorted CD4+ T cells from blood (whether regulatory or conventional is not recorded), obtained 30 days after allogeneic stem cell transplant. The sequence joins TRBV2 to TRBJ2-1; perhaps TRBD1 is the D gene, with 6 bases matching. The nucleotide sequence reads as follows: TGTGCCAGCAGTGAACAGACAGGCGGGCAGTTCTTC. This translates into CASSEQTGGQFF.